This is a list of T cell receptor beta chains from one sample in a study of blood T cells in healthy people across ages. TCRdb itself ran the 5' RACE reads through MiXCR, one entry per CDR3 protein. The table includes about 1.7 million distinct CDR3 sequences, 25% to 30% detected once. Material: blood. The origin of the receptors is a woman in her thirties in good health. CDR3s include the opening cysteine and the closing phenylalanine or tryptophan. D genes are given only for firm matches. Expanded clones are given a class, and other clones once, few, many or no size at all.

TRBJ2-1 | NA | NA | TRBV7-3 | TGTGCCAGCAGCCCCCACCGCCCAGGGGCCTCCTACAATGAGCAGTTCTTC | CASSPHRPGASYNEQFF
TRBJ2-7 | NA | many | TRBV28 | TGTGCCAGCTCGGCCCCTGGGACCTACGAGCAGTACTTC | CASSAPGTYEQYF
TRBJ1-6 | TRBD1 | NA | TRBV4-3 | TGCGCCAGCAGCCAGGCGGACAGGGAAGGTTCACCCCTCCACTTT | CASSQADREGSPLHF
TRBJ2-7 | NA | many | TRBV12-3/TRBV12-4 | TGTGCCAGCAGTTTAGCAGCGGCAGTTAGGGGAAACGAGCAGTACTTC | CASSLAAAVRGNEQYF
TRBJ2-7 | NA | many | TRBV20-1 | TGCAGTGCTAGAGACCCGGGACGGGGCGAGCAGTACTTC | CSARDPGRGEQYF
TRBJ1-2 | TRBD1 | few | TRBV5-6 | TGTGCCAGCAGCGGACAGGGGGTTTATGGCTACACCTTC | CASSGQGVYGYTF
TRBJ2-1 | NA | many | TRBV27 | TGTGCCAGCAGTTGGGGGGCGAAATACAATGAGCAGTTCTTC | CASSWGAKYNEQFF
TRBJ2-7 | TRBD2 | NA | TRBV6-6 | TGTCCCAGCGGGGCGGGCTTGGGGCAGTACTTC | CPSGAGLGQYF
TRBJ1-5 | TRBD1 | few | TRBV6-2/TRBV6-3 | TGTGCCAGCAGTTGGGGACAGGGGAGCAATCAGCCCCAGCATTTT | CASSWGQGSNQPQHF
TRBJ2-5 | TRBD1 | many | TRBV20-1 | TGCAGTGCTAGAGATTACGGGACAGGAATACAAGAGACCCAGTACTTC | CSARDYGTGIQETQYF
TRBJ2-3 | TRBD1 | many | TRBV5-1 | TGTGCCAGCAGCTTACAGGGGAGCACAGATACGCAGTATTTT | CASSLQGSTDTQYF
TRBJ2-7 | NA | NA | TRBV19 | TGTGCCAGTAGTGAATCCGCCGCATACGAGCAGTACTTC | CASSESAAYEQYF
TRBJ2-3 | NA | few | TRBV20-1 | TGCAGTGCGGACGACAGAGAAGATATGCAGTATTTT | CSADDREDMQYF